This T cell receptor (beta chain) was found in a study of glioma-infiltrating T cells after dendritic cell vaccination. The repertoire was sequenced with immunoSEQ multiplex PCR; TCRdb's copy has only in-frame clones and lacks some. The sample includes roughly 50,000 clones, 70% to 90% of them seen just once. Time point meaning: after dendritic cell vaccination, including at tumor progression/relapse. V lost 0 bases, J lost 7 bases, and 9 bases lay in between. CDR1 LNHNV and CDR2 YYDKDF come from the germline V gene (reference sequence). This CDR3 contains 13 residues. This material consisted of blood, taken after dendritic cell vaccination. This chain connects TRBV15 to TRBJ1-2; D is possibly TRBD1 (6 bases). This clonotype was sampled from a human donor with glioblastoma. CDR3 in amino acids: CATSREVGGGYTF. For the CDR3, the DNA is TGTGCCACCAGCAGAGAGGTAGGGGGTGGCTACACCTTC.